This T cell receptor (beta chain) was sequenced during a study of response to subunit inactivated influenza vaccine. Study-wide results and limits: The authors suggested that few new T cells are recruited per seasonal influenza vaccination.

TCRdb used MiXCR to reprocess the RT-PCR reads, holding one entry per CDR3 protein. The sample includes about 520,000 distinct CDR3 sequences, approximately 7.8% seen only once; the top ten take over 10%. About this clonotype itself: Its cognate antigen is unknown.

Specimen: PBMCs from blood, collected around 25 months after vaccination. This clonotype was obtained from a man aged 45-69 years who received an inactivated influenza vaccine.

CDR3 bases: TGCAGCCCGACAGGGGGGCCCCACGAGCAGTACTTC. It codes for CSPTGGPHEQYF. The chain uses TRBV20-1 and TRBJ2-7; the match to TRBD1 covers 9 bases. Germline CDR1 DFQATT, CDR2 SNEGSKA (reference sequence). CDR3 length equals 12 residues.